This T cell receptor beta chain was sequenced for a study of blood T cells in healthy people across ages. The CDR3 spans 16 residues. In germline, CDR1 is DFQATT, CDR2 SNEGSKA (reference sequence). Losses at the gene ends were 6 bases for V and 9 bases for J; bases not matched to a gene: 19. The authors ran a second PCR of roughly 6 to 12 cycles using a sample-barcoded 5' primer and a J-beta primer mix. One entry per CDR3 protein results from TCRdb running MiXCR on the 5' RACE reads. The data hold 1,800,000 or so distinct CDR3 sequences, with more than 35% observed a single time. This clonotype was observed a handful of times. Its antigen is unknown. Study-wide findings and caveats: Whereas aged donors had fewer naive CD4+ cells, long-lived donors had more of them and higher diversity.

This receptor was identified in a human donor in good health. Sequencing was carried out using blood. The J gene is TRBJ2-5, the V gene TRBV20-1, with 10 bases aligning to TRBD1. The CDR3 here is CSAKNSGTGAPVAQYF. The DNA for the CDR3 is TGCAGTGCGAAAAACTCCGGGACAGGGGCCCCAGTGGCCCAGTACTTC.